What follows are 11 T cell receptor beta chains derived from one specimen sequenced in a study of blood T cell repertoires in COVID-19. Here immunoSEQ multiplex PCR was the method, and the copy in TCRdb shows in-frame clones only, minus some. The sample lists about 280,000 clones; around 90% were seen once. Sequenced sample: peripheral blood. Source of these receptors: a man aged 18 to 35 with active or convalescent COVID-19.

The chain recombines TRBV29-1 with TRBJ1-6; 8 nucleotides agree with TRBD1. Germline values: CDR1 SQVTM, CDR2 ANQGSEA. This CDR3 is built from 15 residues. V lost 4 bases and J lost 7; bases outside the gene matches: 9. The CDR3 reads CSVVTGQGPNSPLHF. In DNA, the CDR3 is TGCAGCGTTGTTACCGGACAGGGACCCAATTCACCCCTCCACTTT.

This clone was counted a single time. The V and J genes are TRBV19 and TRBJ1-5, with TRBD1 as a possible D gene (5 bases). Trimming pared 4 bases from V and 5 bases from J, leaving 15 bases between. The CDR3 spans 15 residues. The germline V gene encodes CDR1 LNHDA and CDR2 SQIVND (reference sequence). The CDR3, as DNA: TGTGCCAGTAGTAAGACAGATAGAAACTATCAGCCCCAGCATTTT. Translating gives CASSKTDRNYQPQHF.

The J gene is TRBJ1-1, the V gene TRBV18; D is perhaps TRBD1 (5 bases). Deletions cut 6 bases from V and 0 bases from J, with 14 bases between. The CDR3 is made up of 15 amino acids. Per the germline V gene, CDR1 is KGHSH and CDR2 is LQKENI. The DNA for the CDR3 is TGTGCCAGCTCCCAGGGTAAGGGCATGAACACTGAAGCTTTCTTT. As protein: CASSQGKGMNTEAFF.

The V gene is TRBV5-1, the J gene TRBJ2-7; D gene unclear. This CDR3 contains 13 residues. The V end was cut by 7 bases, the J end by 1 base, with 12 bases between. Germline assignment: CDR1 SGHRS and CDR2 YFSETQ. The CDR3 DNA reads TGCGCCAGCCGATACCCCGGTTCCTACGAGCAGTACTTC. It encodes CASRYPGSYEQYF.

The chain has TRBV6-2 or TRBV6-3 and TRBJ1-6; 7 nucleotides line up with TRBD1. V was pared by 2 bases and J by 7 bases, with 11 bases of the junction left unmatched. The CDR3 contains 17 residues. Per the germline V gene, CDR1 is MNHEY and CDR2 is SVGEGT. The CDR3 nucleotides are TGTGCCAGCAGTTACCCCTACTTCGACAGGGTCAATTCACCCCTCCACTTT. Protein: CASSYPYFDRVNSPLHF.

The CDR3 loop is CASSLYAVLGYSNQPQHF. As DNA, the CDR3 is TGTGCCAGCAGTTTATATGCCGTTTTGGGCTATAGCAATCAGCCCCAGCATTTT. This chain uses TRBV27 with TRBJ1-5; D uncertain. Germline CDR1 and CDR2: MNHEY and SMNVEV (reference sequence). The V end was cut by 1 base, the J end by 0 bases, with 16 bases between. The CDR3 is 18 amino acids.

Notes on this clone: This same CDR3 is encoded by further DNA sequences in the sample. CDR3 in DNA: TGTGCCACCAGTGATTTTCGGAATGAGCAGTTCTTC. Residues: CATSDFRNEQFF. The chain has TRBV24-1 and TRBJ2-1; D uncertain. Germline assignment: CDR1 KGHDR and CDR2 SFDVKD. The CDR3 has 12 residues. Trimming removed 1 base at V and 7 bases at J, with 4 bases between.

The chain joins TRBV7-6 to TRBJ1-4; D gene uncertain. The CDR3 sequence is 12 residues long. Trimming shortened V by 4 bases and J by 8 bases, and 8 bases separated the two germline ends. CDR1 and CDR2 (germline): SGHVS, FNYEAQ. The CDR3 DNA reads TGTGCCAGCAGCTCCGAGCTGGAAAAACTGTTTTTT. This translates into CASSSELEKLFF.

This clone appeared once. This chain links TRBV7-8 with TRBJ2-1; TRBD2 might be the D (6 bases). Between the trimmed V and J ends, which lost 1 base and 4 bases, there was a span of 8 bases. The CDR3 contains 14 residues. Per the germline V gene, CDR1 is SGHVS and CDR2 is FQNEAQ. The CDR3 loop reads CASSLGGTYNEQFF. DNA for the CDR3: TGTGCCAGCAGCTTAGGGGGGACTTACAATGAGCAGTTCTTC.

This clone was detected only once. The chain is built from TRBV7-8 and TRBJ2-1; 7 positions match TRBD1. The germline CDR1 and CDR2 sequences are SGHVS and FQNEAQ. With 5 bases clipped from V and 0 bases from J, the junction kept 13 bases outside the gene matches. There are 18 residues in the CDR3. CDR3 sequence: CASSTPPTGVSSYNEQFF. The CDR3 coding sequence is TGTGCCAGCAGCACTCCCCCCACAGGGGTAAGCTCCTACAATGAGCAGTTCTTC.

The chain is built from TRBV19 and TRBJ2-1; TRBD2 agrees at 7 bases. V was clipped by 0 bases and J by 12 bases; unmatched bases: 20. The CDR3 runs 18 residues. Germline V gene lookup returns CDR1 LNHDA and CDR2 SQIVND (reference sequence). The CDR3 region has the DNA TGTGCCAGTAGTATAGAGGGGACTAACCAAAGGCTAAAATTCGGGCAGTTCTTC. The encoded protein is CASSIEGTNQRLKFGQFF.